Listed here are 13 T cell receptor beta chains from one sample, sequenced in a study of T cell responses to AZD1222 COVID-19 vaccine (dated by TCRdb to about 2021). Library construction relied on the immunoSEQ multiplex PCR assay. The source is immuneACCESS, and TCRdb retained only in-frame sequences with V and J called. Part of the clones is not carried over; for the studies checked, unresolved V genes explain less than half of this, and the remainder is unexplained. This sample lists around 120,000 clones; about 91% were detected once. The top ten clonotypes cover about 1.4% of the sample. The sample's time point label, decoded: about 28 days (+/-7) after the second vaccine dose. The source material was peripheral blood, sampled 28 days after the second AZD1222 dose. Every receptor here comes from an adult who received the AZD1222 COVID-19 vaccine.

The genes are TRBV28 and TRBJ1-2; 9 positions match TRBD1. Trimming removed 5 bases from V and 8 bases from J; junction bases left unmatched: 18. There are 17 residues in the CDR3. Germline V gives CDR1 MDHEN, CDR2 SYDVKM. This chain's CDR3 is CASSDTSTGQGGKGYTF. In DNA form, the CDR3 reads TGTGCCAGCAGTGACACCTCCACGGGACAGGGTGGGAAAGGCTACACCTTC.

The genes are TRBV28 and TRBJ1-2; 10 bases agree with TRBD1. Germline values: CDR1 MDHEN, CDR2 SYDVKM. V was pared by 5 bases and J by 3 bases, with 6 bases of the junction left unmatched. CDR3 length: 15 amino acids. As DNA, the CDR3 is TGTGCCAGCAGTCCCCCGACAGGGGGCTACTATGGCTACACCTTC. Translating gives CASSPPTGGYYGYTF.

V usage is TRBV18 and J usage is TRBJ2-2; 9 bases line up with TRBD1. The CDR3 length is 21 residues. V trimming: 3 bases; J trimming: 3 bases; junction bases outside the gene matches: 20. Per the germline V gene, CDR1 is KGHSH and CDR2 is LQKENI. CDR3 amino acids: CASSPKFWFNRGRIHTGELFF. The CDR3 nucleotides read TGTGCCAGCTCACCGAAATTTTGGTTTAACAGGGGGCGCATACACACCGGGGAGCTGTTTTTT.

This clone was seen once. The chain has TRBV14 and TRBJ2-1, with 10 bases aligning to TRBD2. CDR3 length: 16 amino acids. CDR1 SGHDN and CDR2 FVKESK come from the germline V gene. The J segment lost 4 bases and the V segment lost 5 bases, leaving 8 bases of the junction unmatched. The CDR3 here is CASSGPGLAFYNEQFF. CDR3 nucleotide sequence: TGTGCCAGCAGCGGGCCGGGACTAGCGTTTTACAATGAGCAGTTCTTC.

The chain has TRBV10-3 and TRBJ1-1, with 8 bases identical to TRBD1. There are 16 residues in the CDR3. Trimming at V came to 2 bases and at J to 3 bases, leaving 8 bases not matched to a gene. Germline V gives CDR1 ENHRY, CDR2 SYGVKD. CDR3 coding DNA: TGTGCCATCAGTGAGACGTCCGGGACAGGCGACACTGAAGCTTTCTTT. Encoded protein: CAISETSGTGDTEAFF.

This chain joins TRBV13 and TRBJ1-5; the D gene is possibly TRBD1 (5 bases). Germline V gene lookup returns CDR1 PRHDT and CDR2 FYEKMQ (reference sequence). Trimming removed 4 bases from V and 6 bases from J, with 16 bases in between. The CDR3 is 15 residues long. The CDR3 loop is CASSSRGMGGQPQHF. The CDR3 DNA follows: TGTGCCAGCAGCTCCCGGGGGATGGGTGGTCAGCCCCAGCATTTT. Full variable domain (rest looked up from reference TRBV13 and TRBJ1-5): AAGVIQSPRHLIKEKRETATLKCYPIPRHDTVYWYQQGPGQDPQFLISFYEKMQSDKGSIPDRFSAQQFSDYHSELNMSSLELGDSALYFCASSSRGMGGQPQHFGDGTRLSIL.

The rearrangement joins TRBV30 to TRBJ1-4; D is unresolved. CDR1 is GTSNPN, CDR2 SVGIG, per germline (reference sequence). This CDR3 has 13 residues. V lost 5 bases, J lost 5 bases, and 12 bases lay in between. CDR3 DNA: TGTGCCTGGTCTTCGTTCTCAAATGAAAAACTGTTTTTT. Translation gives CAWSSFSNEKLFF.

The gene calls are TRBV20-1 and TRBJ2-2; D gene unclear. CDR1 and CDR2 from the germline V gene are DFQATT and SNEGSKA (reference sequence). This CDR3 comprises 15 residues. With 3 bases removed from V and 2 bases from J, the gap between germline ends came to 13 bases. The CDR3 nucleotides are TGCAGTGCTAGTGCTGAACAAGTAAACACCGGGGAGCTGTTTTTT. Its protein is CSASAEQVNTGELFF.

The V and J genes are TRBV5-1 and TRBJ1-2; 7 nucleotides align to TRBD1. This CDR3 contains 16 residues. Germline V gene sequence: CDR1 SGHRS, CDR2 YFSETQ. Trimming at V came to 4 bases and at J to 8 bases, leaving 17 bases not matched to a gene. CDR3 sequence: CASSPSGQGEPEGYTF. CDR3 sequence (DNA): TGCGCCAGCAGCCCCTCTGGGCAGGGGGAACCAGAGGGCTACACCTTC.

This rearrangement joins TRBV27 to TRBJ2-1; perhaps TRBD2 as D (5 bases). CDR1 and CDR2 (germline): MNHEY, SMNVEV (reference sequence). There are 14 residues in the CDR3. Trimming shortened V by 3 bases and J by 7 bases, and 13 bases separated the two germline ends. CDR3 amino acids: CASSLQPRGNEQFF. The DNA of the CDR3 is TGTGCCAGCAGTTTGCAGCCCCGCGGGAATGAGCAGTTCTTC.

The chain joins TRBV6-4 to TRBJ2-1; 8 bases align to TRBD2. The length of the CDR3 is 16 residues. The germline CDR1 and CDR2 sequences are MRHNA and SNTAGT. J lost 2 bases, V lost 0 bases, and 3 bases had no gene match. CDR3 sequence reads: CASSDSPSGPYNEQFF. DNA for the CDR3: TGTGCCAGCAGTGACTCTCCTAGCGGGCCCTACAATGAGCAGTTCTTC.

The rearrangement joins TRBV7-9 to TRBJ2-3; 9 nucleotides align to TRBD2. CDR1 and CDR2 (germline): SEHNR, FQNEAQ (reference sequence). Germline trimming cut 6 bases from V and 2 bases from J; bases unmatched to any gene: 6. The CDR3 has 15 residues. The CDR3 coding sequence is TGTGCCAGCAGACCACGGACTAGCGTCACAGATACGCAGTATTTT. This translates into CASRPRTSVTDTQYF.

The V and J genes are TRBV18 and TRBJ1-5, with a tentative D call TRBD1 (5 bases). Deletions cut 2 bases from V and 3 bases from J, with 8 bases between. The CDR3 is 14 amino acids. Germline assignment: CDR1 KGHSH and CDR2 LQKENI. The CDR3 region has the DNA TGTGCCAGCTCACCAAGACAGATCAATCAGCCCCAGCATTTT. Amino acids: CASSPRQINQPQHF.